This TCR beta chain was sequenced in a study of blood T cell repertoires in COVID-19. Across the study: Acute and convalescent COVID-19 samples came from the United States, Italy and Spain. Nucleic acid was either cDNA or gDNA, and it came from T cells, B-cell-depleted T cells, or PBMCs.

The authors' processing: Quantification of nucleated cells was approximated via reference gene primer amplification. Libraries were prepared by immunoSEQ multiplex PCR; TCRdb keeps only in-frame clonotypes and omits some of them. V and J calls and clone size are given by that table; D and trimming were obtained from the DNA. The sample records roughly 100,000 clones, around 88% being singletons. This CDR3 has 15 amino acids. CDR1 MNHNS and CDR2 SASEGT come from the germline V gene. V gave up 5 bases and J gave up 6 bases; unmatched junction bases: 6. The receptor was derived from a woman aged 80 or over with acute or convalescent COVID-19. The sequencing sample was made of peripheral blood. The chain recombines TRBV6-1 with TRBJ2-3; 12 bases map to TRBD2. CDR3: CASSLLAGGRDTQYF. CDR3 bases: TGTGCCAGCAGTTTGCTAGCGGGGGGGCGGGATACGCAGTATTTT.